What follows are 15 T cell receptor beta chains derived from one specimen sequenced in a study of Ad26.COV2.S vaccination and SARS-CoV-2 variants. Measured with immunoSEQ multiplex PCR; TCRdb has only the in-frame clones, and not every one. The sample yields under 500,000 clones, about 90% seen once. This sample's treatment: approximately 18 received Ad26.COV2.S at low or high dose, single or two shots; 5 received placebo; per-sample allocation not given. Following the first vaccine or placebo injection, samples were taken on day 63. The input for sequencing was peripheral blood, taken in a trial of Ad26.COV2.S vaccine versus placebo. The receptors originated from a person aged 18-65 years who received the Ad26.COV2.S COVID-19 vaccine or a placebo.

The CDR3 is CASSHRGELGEQYF. The CDR3 nucleotides are TGTGCCAGCAGCCACCGGGGGGAGTTGGGTGAGCAGTACTTC. The gene calls are TRBV3-1 (or the pseudogene TRBV3-2) and TRBJ2-7; 7 nucleotides match TRBD2. The CDR3 has 14 amino acids. Germline V CDR1 and CDR2: LGHDT, YNNKEL (reference sequence). Trimming at V came to 3 bases and at J to 7 bases, leaving 9 bases not matched to a gene.

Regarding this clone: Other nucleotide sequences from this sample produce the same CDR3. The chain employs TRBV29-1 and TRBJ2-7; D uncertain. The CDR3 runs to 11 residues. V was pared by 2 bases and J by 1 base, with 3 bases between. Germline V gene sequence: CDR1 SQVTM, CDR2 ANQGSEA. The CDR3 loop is CSVESSYEQYF. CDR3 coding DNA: TGCAGCGTTGAAAGTTCCTACGAGCAGTACTTC.

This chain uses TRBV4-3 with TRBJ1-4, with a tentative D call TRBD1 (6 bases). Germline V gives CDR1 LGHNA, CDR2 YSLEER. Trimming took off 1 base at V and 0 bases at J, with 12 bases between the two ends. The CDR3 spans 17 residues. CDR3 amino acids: CASSQGAGVATNEKLFF. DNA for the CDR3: TGCGCCAGCAGCCAAGGGGCAGGGGTTGCAACTAATGAAAAACTGTTTTTT.

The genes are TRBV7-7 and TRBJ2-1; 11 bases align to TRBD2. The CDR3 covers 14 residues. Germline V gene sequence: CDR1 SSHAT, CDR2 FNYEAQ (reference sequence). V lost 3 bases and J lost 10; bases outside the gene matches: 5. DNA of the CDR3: TGTGCCAGCAGCTTGGGTCTAGCGGGGGGCGAGCAGTTCTTC. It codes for CASSLGLAGGEQFF.

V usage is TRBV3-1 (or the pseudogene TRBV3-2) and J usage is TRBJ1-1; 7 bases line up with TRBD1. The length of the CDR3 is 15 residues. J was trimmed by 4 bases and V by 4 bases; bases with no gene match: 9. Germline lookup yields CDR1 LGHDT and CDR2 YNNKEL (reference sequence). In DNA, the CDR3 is TGTGCCAGCAGCCCCCAGCTCAGGGGGAGCACTGAAGCTTTCTTT. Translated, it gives CASSPQLRGSTEAFF.

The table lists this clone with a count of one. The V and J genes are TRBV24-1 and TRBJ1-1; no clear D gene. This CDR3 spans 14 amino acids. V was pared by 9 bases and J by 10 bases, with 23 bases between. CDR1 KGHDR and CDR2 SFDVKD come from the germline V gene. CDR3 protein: CATSAGPVGGGAFF. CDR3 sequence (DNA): TGTGCCACCTCTGCTGGGCCCGTCGGTGGCGGAGCTTTCTTT.

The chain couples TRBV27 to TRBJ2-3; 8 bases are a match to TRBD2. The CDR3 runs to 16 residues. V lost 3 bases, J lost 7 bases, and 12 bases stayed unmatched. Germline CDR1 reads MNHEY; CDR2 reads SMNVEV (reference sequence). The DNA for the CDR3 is TGTGCCAGCAGTTTTCGCCCAGCGGGGGTCGGAAATACGCAGTATTTT. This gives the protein CASSFRPAGVGNTQYF.

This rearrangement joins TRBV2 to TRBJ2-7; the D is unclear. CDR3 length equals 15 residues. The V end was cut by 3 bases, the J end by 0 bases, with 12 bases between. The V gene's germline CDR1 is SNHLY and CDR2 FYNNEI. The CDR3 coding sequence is TGTGCCAGCAGTGAGGTCCGGGTCAGCTCCTACGAGCAGTACTTC. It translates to CASSEVRVSSYEQYF.

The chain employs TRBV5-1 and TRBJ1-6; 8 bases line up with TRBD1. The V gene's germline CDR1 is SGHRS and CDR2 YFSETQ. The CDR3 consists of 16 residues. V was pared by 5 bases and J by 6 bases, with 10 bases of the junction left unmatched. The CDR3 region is CASSIGPGQVNSPLHF. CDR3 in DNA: TGCGCCAGCAGTATCGGACCGGGACAGGTTAATTCACCCCTCCACTTT.

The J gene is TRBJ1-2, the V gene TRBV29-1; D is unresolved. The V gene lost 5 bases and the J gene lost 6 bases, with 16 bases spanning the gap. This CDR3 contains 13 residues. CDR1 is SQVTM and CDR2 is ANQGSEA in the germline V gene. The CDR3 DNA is TGCAGCGTTCAGTTGGTGGATAGCCATGGCTACACCTTC. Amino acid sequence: CSVQLVDSHGYTF.

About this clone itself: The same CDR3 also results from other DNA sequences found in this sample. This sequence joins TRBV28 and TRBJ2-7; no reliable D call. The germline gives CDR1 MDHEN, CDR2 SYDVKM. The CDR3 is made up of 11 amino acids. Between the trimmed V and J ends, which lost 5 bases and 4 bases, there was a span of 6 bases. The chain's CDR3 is CASSQSYEQYF. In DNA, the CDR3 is TGTGCCAGCAGTCAGTCTTACGAGCAGTACTTC.

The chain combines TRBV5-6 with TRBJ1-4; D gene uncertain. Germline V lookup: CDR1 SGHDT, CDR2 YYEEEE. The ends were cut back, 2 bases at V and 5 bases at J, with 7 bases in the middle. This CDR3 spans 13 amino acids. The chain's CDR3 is CASSLRRNEKLFF. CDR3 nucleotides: TGTGCCAGCAGCTTAAGAAGGAATGAAAAACTGTTTTTT.

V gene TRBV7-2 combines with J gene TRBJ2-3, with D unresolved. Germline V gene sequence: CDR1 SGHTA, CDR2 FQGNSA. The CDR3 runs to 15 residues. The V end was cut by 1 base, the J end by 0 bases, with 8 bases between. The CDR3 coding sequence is TGTGCCAGCAGCTTAGGGTCTAGAAGCACAGATACGCAGTATTTT. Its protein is CASSLGSRSTDTQYF.

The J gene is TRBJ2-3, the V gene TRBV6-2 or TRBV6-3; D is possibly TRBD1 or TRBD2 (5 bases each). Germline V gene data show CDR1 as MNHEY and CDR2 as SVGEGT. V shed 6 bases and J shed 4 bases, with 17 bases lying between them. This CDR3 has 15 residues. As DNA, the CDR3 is TGTGCCAGCAGCTCCGGGACCTCCAGGGCAGATACGCAGTATTTT. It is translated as CASSSGTSRADTQYF.

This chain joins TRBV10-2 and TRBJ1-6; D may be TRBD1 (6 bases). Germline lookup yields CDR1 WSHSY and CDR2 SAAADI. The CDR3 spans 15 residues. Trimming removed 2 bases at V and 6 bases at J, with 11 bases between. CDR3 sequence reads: CASSEKQGVNSPLHF. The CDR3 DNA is TGCGCCAGCAGTGAGAAACAGGGTGTTAATTCACCCCTCCACTTT.